These 7 T cell receptor beta chains came from one sample sequenced in a study of shared clonotypes between healthy human individuals. Assay used: immunoSEQ multiplex PCR; TCRdb lists only in-frame clones, some missing. The sample gives 550,000 to 750,000 clones, just under 97% of which show up once; 0.085% to 0.11% is in the top ten. Naive CD8 cells, CD45RO-negative and positively selected for CCR7, excluded terminally differentiated effector memory CD45RA+ cells. The sequenced sample was naive CD8+ T cells sorted from blood. The receptors derive from a woman aged 30 to 39 in good health.

The chain has TRBV28 and TRBJ1-1; D is perhaps TRBD1 (5 bases). Trimming removed 9 bases from V and 4 bases from J, with 21 bases in between. Per germline, CDR1 MDHEN and CDR2 SYDVKM. This CDR3 comprises 15 residues. The CDR3 bases are TGTGCCAGTTTTGGCACATCCTTAGGGACCACTGAAGCTTTCTTT. Protein sequence: CASFGTSLGTTEAFF.

This clone was counted a single time. V usage is TRBV5-6 and J usage is TRBJ1-2, with TRBD1 identical over 7 bases. The ends lost 4 bases at V and 8 bases at J; junction bases unmatched: 11. Per the germline V gene, CDR1 is SGHDT and CDR2 is YYEEEE. CDR3 length: 14 residues. For the CDR3, the DNA is TGTGCCAGCAGCGCCACGTTCACAGGGGAGGGCTACACCTTC. It specifies CASSATFTGEGYTF.

The chain links TRBV15 to TRBJ2-7; D unclear. CDR3 length: 15 residues. Germline loops: CDR1 LNHNV, CDR2 YYDKDF (reference sequence). Trimming removed 5 bases from V and 3 bases from J, with 17 bases in between. CDR3 protein: CATSPGPPGDYEQYF. Here the CDR3 DNA reads TGTGCCACCAGCCCTGGACCGCCCGGAGACTACGAGCAGTACTTC.

The V and J genes are TRBV5-1 and TRBJ1-3, with D unresolved. CDR3 length: 11 residues. With 2 bases removed from V and 3 bases from J, the gap between germline ends came to 0 bases. CDR1 SGHRS and CDR2 YFSETQ come from the germline V gene. The chain's CDR3 is CASSFGNTIYF. The CDR3 DNA is TGCGCCAGCAGCTTTGGAAACACCATATATTTT.

The chain combines TRBV12-5 with TRBJ1-2; D may be TRBD1 (6 bases). Germline V lookup: CDR1 LGHNT, CDR2 FRNRAP. Trimming left V 5 bases short and J 3 bases short, with 22 bases between. The length of the CDR3 is 17 residues. This chain's CDR3 is CASGPSDSPHGHYGYTF. DNA for the CDR3: TGTGCTAGTGGTCCCTCGGACAGTCCTCATGGTCACTATGGCTACACCTTC.

Concerning this clone: At the DNA level, this CDR3 is encoded by other sequences in the same sample as well. The chain uses TRBV6-4 and TRBJ2-1; 13 bases agree with TRBD2. V shed 3 bases, J shed 4 bases, and the junction held 0 bases outside the gene matches. CDR1 and CDR2 from the germline V gene are MRHNA and SNTAGT. The CDR3 consists of 15 residues. CDR3 protein: CASSEGLAGYNEQFF. Here the CDR3 DNA reads TGTGCCAGCAGTGAGGGACTAGCGGGGTACAATGAGCAGTTCTTC.

This chain connects TRBV5-1 to TRBJ2-7, with TRBD2 matching over 12 bases. This CDR3 spans 14 amino acids. Unmatched junction bases numbered 3, after V lost 4 bases and J lost 4 bases. Germline V gene sequence: CDR1 SGHRS, CDR2 YFSETQ. CDR3 in amino acids: CASSAGTSGYEQYF. CDR3 bases: TGCGCCAGCAGCGCCGGGACTAGCGGGTACGAGCAGTACTTC. The full variable domain, in which reference TRBV5-1 and TRBJ2-7 provide the parts outside the CDR3, is KAGVTQTPRYLIKTRGQQVTLSCSPISGHRSVSWYQQTPGQGLQFLFEYFSETQRNKGNFPGRFSGRQFSNSRSEMNVSTLELGDSALYLCASSAGTSGYEQYFGPGTRLTVT.